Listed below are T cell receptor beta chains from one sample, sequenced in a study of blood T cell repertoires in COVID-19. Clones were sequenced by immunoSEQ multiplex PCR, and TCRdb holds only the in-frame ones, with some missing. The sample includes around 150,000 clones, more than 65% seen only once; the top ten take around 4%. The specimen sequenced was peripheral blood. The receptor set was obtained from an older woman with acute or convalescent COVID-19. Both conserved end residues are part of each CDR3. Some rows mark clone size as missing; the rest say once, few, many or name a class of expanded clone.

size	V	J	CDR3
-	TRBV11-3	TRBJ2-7	CASSSIRDRGPTGYEQYF
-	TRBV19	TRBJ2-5	CASRETGPGETQYF
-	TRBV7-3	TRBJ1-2	CASSLNGGTLGYGYTF
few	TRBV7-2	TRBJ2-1	CASSSEPGLRAWEQFF
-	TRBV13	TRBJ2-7	CASSAGGLAGDYEQYF
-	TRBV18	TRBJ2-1	CASSPPSGSAGRNEQFF
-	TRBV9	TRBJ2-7	CASSAGTGVREQYF
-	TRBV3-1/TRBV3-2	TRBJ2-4	CASSQELRAIAKNIQYF
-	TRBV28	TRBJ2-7	CASSLRGLAGQARRYEQYF
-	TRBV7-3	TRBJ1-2	CASSFGRVYGYTF
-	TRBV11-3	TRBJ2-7	CASSQAGRQIYEQYF
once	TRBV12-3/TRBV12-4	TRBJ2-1	CASSFAGNEQFF
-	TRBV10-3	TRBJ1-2	CAISEAYTNYGYTF